The subject of this entry is one T cell receptor beta chain. This sample is part of a study of blood T cell repertoires in COVID-19. Assay: immunoSEQ multiplex PCR; the TCRdb copy retains only in-frame clones and omits some. The table shows about 170,000 clones, with approximately 82% occurring only once. The V gene's germline CDR1 is LNHNV and CDR2 YYDKDF (reference sequence). The CDR3 spans 15 residues. Trimming removed 1 base at V and 1 base at J, with 10 bases between. This sequence joins TRBV15 and TRBJ1-1; D is undetermined. The sequenced sample was PBMCs or T cells enriched from blood (not recorded which). This receptor was taken from a man aged 50 or older who had recovered from COVID-19. The CDR3: CATSRVRAQNTEAFF. CDR3 DNA: TGTGCCACCAGCAGAGTCCGAGCCCAGAACACTGAAGCTTTCTTT.